The 14 T cell receptor beta chains below all came from one sample that was sequenced in a study of shared clonotypes between healthy human individuals. The method was immunoSEQ multiplex PCR; TCRdb's version includes in-frame clones alone and lacks a portion of them. Of roughly 760,000 clones in the sample, roughly 70% are singletons; the top ten hold 1.7%. The sequencing sample was made of memory CD4+ T cells sorted from blood. Subset given: CD45RA-negative fraction. The receptor source for this set is a woman in her 30s in good health.

This chain links TRBV18 with TRBJ1-2, with D unresolved. The CDR3 sequence is 19 residues long. Germline V gives CDR1 KGHSH, CDR2 LQKENI. V was pared by 1 base and J by 0 bases, with 21 bases between. In DNA form, the CDR3 reads TGTGCCAGCTCACCACGGGCTACCAGAGGACCACCGGCTAACTATGGCTACACCTTC. This encodes CASSPRATRGPPANYGYTF.

V is TRBV5-1 and J is TRBJ2-3; no definite D call. CDR1 SGHRS and CDR2 YFSETQ come from the germline V gene. CDR3 length: 17 amino acids. V was pared by 1 base and J by 2 bases, with 17 bases between. CDR3 nucleotides: TGCGCCAGCAGCTTGAACCCGGGTGATGTTTTCACAGATACGCAGTATTTT. It translates to CASSLNPGDVFTDTQYF.

V is TRBV19 and J is TRBJ1-5, with D tentatively TRBD1 (5 bases). The V end lost 6 bases, the J end lost 4 bases, and 7 bases lay between the germline ends. Germline V lookup: CDR1 LNHDA, CDR2 SQIVND (reference sequence). The CDR3 has 12 residues. The CDR3 spells CASREGNQPQHF. In DNA, the CDR3 is TGTGCCAGTAGGGAGGGGAATCAGCCCCAGCATTTT.

This rearrangement joins TRBV6-6 to TRBJ1-3; D uncertain. The ends were cut back, 6 bases at V and 8 bases at J, with 20 bases in the middle. In germline, CDR1 is MNHNY, CDR2 SVGAGI (reference sequence). CDR3 size: 15 residues. The DNA of the CDR3 is TGTGCCAGCAGAACTACAAAGAAGGGTTGGGACACCATATATTTT. Its translation: CASRTTKKGWDTIYF.

The CDR3 loop reads CASSHNSGRGGELFF. CDR3 nucleotide sequence: TGCGCCAGCAGCCATAATAGCGGGAGGGGCGGGGAGCTGTTTTTT. V and J are TRBV4-1 and TRBJ2-2, with 11 bases lining up with TRBD2. This CDR3 has 15 amino acids. After removal of 3 bases from V and 7 bases from J, the junction contained 4 bases not matched to a gene. Germline loops: CDR1 MGHRA, CDR2 YSYEKL.

This chain's CDR3 is CASRATWSNEQFF. In DNA, the CDR3 is TGTGCCAGCAGAGCGACATGGAGCAATGAGCAGTTCTTC. V gene TRBV2 combines with J gene TRBJ2-1; no clear D. The germline V gene encodes CDR1 SNHLY and CDR2 FYNNEI. CDR3 length: 13 residues. V was trimmed by 6 bases and J by 6 bases, leaving 12 bases between them.

Only a few counts were recorded for this clone. This chain links TRBV5-1 with TRBJ2-7; 8 positions match TRBD2. Germline CDR1 is SGHRS and CDR2 is YFSETQ. Losses at the gene ends were 0 bases for V and 6 bases for J; bases not matched to a gene: 2. The length of the CDR3 is 13 residues. CDR3 in amino acids: CASSLGSGSEQYF. The CDR3 DNA reads TGCGCCAGCAGCTTGGGAAGCGGGAGCGAGCAGTACTTC.

This sequence joins TRBV4-1 and TRBJ2-1, with TRBD2 matching 11 bases. V gave up 5 bases and J gave up 4 bases; unmatched junction bases: 4. Germline lookup yields CDR1 MGHRA and CDR2 YSYEKL. The CDR3 is 15 amino acids. The CDR3 reads CASSMTSGTYNEQFF. Here the CDR3 DNA reads TGCGCCAGCAGCATGACTAGCGGGACATACAATGAGCAGTTCTTC.

V is TRBV29-1 and J is TRBJ2-7, with unresolved D. Germline CDR1 and CDR2: SQVTM and ANQGSEA. This CDR3 region has 12 residues. V was pared by 6 bases and J by 2 bases, with 11 bases between. This CDR3 is CSVGFGTYEQYF. CDR3 nucleotides: TGCAGCGTGGGGTTTGGAACCTACGAGCAGTACTTC.

This clone is a singleton in its sample. The chain carries TRBV5-1 and TRBJ2-1; a weak D match, TRBD1 (6 bases). The length of the CDR3 is 15 residues. V was shortened by 7 bases and J by 0 bases, with 14 bases between the two germline ends. Germline loops: CDR1 SGHRS, CDR2 YFSETQ. The CDR3 nucleotides read TGCGCCAGCCACCAGGGGCGTCACTCCTACAATGAGCAGTTCTTC. Its translation: CASHQGRHSYNEQFF.

The chain is built from TRBV4-1 and TRBJ2-1; D ambiguous. The ends were cut back, 1 base at V and 8 bases at J, with 9 bases in the middle. Germline V gene data show CDR1 as MGHRA and CDR2 as YSYEKL. The CDR3 is 13 residues long. DNA of the CDR3: TGCGCCAGCAGCCAAGGCATCGCTCATGAGCAGTTCTTC. Protein sequence: CASSQGIAHEQFF.

The chain recombines TRBV29-1 with TRBJ2-1; TRBD1 matches 9 bases. Germline CDR1 reads SQVTM; CDR2 reads ANQGSEA. This CDR3 region has 13 residues. The junction had 9 bases not matched to a gene; V was cut back by 6 bases and J by 9 bases. The CDR3, as DNA: TGCAGCGTGCCGGGACAGGGAGAATTTGAGCAGTTCTTC. Protein product: CSVPGQGEFEQFF.

The CDR3 loop reads CASSLGSAGYTDTQYF. CDR3 DNA: TGCGCCAGCAGCTTGGGTTCAGCGGGGTACACAGATACGCAGTATTTT. The V gene is TRBV5-1, the J gene TRBJ2-3, with TRBD2 matching over 7 bases. The V gene's germline CDR1 is SGHRS and CDR2 YFSETQ. CDR3 length: 16 residues. V was pared by 0 bases and J by 2 bases, with 6 bases of the junction left unmatched.

This clone was counted a few times. The V gene is TRBV5-1, the J gene TRBJ1-1, with D possibly being TRBD1 (5 bases). With 5 bases removed from V and 0 bases from J, the gap between germline ends came to 8 bases. Per the germline V gene, CDR1 is SGHRS and CDR2 is YFSETQ. This CDR3 spans 13 amino acids. Here the CDR3 reads CASRGPLNTEAFF. The CDR3 bases are TGCGCCAGCAGGGGACCTTTGAACACTGAAGCTTTCTTT.